This note documents a single T cell receptor (beta chain) sequence. This clonotype was seen many times. What this receptor recognizes is not known. No base-level quality is on record; no much larger clone is a single base apart. From a lookup of the germline V gene, CDR1 and CDR2 are SGDLS and YYNGEE. The junction carries 9 bases between V and J, which are trimmed by 2 bases and 1 base respectively. Measured from the cysteine to the phenylalanine, the CDR3 is 14 residues long. Only the CDR3 DNA is retained, 42 bases long and in frame from the first base. The data were taken from a study of human T cells and chemical hapten exposure (dated by TCRdb to about 2021). Some background on the complete study: For sensitization, 2% DPC in acetone was applied to an approximately 2 cm by approximately 2 cm area of upper inner arm skin. Throughout the study period of about 25 weeks, patients also received therapeutic DPC doses to the scalp every week. Patch testing on the upper back used Finn chambers containing 0.01% DPC, with scoring done after 6 days according to International Contact Dermatitis Research Group standards. Most of the patients in the cohort were female, and the cohort covered alopecia areata with under or over 50% scalp involvement, alopecia totalis and alopecia universalis. Libraries were combined into a pool for sequencing, and differences in TCR yield between samples came mainly from small differences in library volumes within the pool. The study tracked peripheral blood TCR repertoire changes in vivo during primary and secondary sensitization to the hapten diphenylcyclopropenone (DPC) in alopecia patients. Blood samples were taken from patients before sensitization (week 0) and at 2, 6 and about 24 weeks after DPC sensitization. Blood for TCR sequencing was provided by twenty-nine alopecia patients at one to four time points (pre-sensitization, 2, 6 and 24 weeks). The research as a whole found: Alopecia, a presumed autoimmune disease, was present in all patients, so the immune response of the patients might differ from that of healthy individuals. Expanded TCRs formed significantly more large CDR3 similarity clusters than pre-sensitization or healthy control sets, consistent with antigen-driven responses. After repeated subsampling, the strength of the expansion versus patch-test correlation and the threshold at which it became significant changed. No change with DPC sensitization was found in the number of TCRs above 1 in 1000 frequency, and no evidence of global repertoire structure alterations was found. Patch test score correlated positively with the number of PT1 expanded TCRs, reaching significance at thresholds 8, 16 and 32 but not at 4.

Libraries came from RACE. The sequencer was a NextSeq 500. Library preparation attached unique molecular identifiers to individual cDNA molecules for quantitative, reproducible TCR counting. Both TCR alpha and TCR beta chains were sequenced from each blood RNA sample. Under the source paper's analysis protocol: A median of roughly 100,000 TCRs per sample was observed, with a range of about 20,000 to 750,000. V, J and CDR3 annotation of the TCR reads was performed with the Decombinator software suite. For PS versus PT1 abundance plots, all samples were subsampled to the same number of TCRs (28,000). TCRs were defined as expanded if absent before sensitization and observed at least eight times at the 2-week time point. TCRdb redid the processing of the public reads, applying fastp at Q25 and MiXCR, and retained in-frame beta chains. Rows matching on CDR3 protein sequence are summarized as one entry with the most common DNA and genes. TCRdb's processing, not the authors' own work, is the source of the V and J calls. Counted in this sample were over 300,000 distinct CDR3 sequences; 4.5% to 5.5% of them appeared once. Approximately 2.4% of the sample belongs to the ten largest clones.

Sample time point, as interpreted from the label and publication: pre-sensitization, week 0. The sample's treatment or condition label, in plain terms: therapeutic diphenylcyclopropenone sensitization with weekly scalp DPC. At every patch-test visit, the blood draw took place before the patch test was put on. Patients were eligible if aged 18 to 70, diagnosed with alopecia and judged suitable for DPC therapy, and pregnant patients were excluded. Total RNA was extracted from unfractionated whole blood that had been collected in Tempus Blood RNA tubes. The source was whole blood, collected in connection with sensitization to the hapten diphenylcyclopropenone (DPC). The sequence derives from a woman aged 50 to 65 with alopecia areata. Some clones in this sample may be carry-over from other donors' samples. The rearranged chain carries TRBV9 and TRBJ1-1; a weak D assignment points to TRBD1 (5 bases agree). The nucleotide sequence is given as TGTGCCAGCAGCGTTACCGGACAGAACACTGAAGCTTTCTTT. It codes for CASSVTGQNTEAFF. The variable domain in full, with residues beyond the CDR3 obtained from the reference TRBV9 and TRBJ1-1 genes, is DSGVTQTPKHLITATGQRVTLRCSPRSGDLSVYWYQQSLDQGLQFLIQYYNGEERAKGNILERFSAQQFPDLHSELNLSSLELGDSALYFCASSVTGQNTEAFFGQGTRLTVV.